This T cell receptor (beta chain) derives from a study of CXCR3 chemokines and chemotherapy response in bladder cancer. TCRdb re-analysed the PCR reads in MiXCR, keeping a single row per CDR3 protein. The sample lists roughly 8,000 distinct CDR3 sequences; about 12% were seen once. V was cut by 6 bases and J by 8 bases, with 16 bases left in between. The CDR3 has 14 amino acids. Germline CDR1 MNHNY, CDR2 SVGAGI (reference sequence). This clonotype was picked up many times. The sequence was obtained from a human donor with bladder cancer that responded to neoadjuvant chemotherapy. The sample was gathered from a patient whose treatment included neoadjuvant chemotherapy. The V gene is TRBV6-6, the J gene TRBJ1-4; no firm D call. In nucleotides, the CDR3 is TGTGCCAGCAGCCCGGGAGAGTTGGGAGAAAAACTGTTTTTT. Its protein product is CASSPGELGEKLFF.